The TCR beta chain described here comes from a study of shared clonotypes between healthy human individuals. Clones were sequenced by immunoSEQ multiplex PCR, and TCRdb holds only the in-frame ones, with some missing. Of about 770,000 clones listed, about two thirds were seen once; the top ten hold about 1.7%. Trimming pared 7 bases from V and 0 bases from J, leaving 28 bases between. CDR3 length equals 19 residues. Germline-derived CDR1 and CDR2 are MDHEN and SYDVKM. The sample comprised memory CD4+ T cells sorted from blood. The sample's subset: CD45RA-negative fraction. This sequence joins TRBV28 and TRBJ2-7; TRBD1 is a possible D gene (6 bases). This sequence originates from a woman in her 30s in good health. In DNA, the CDR3 is TGTGCCAGCACATCTCGCAGATTCTTGGGGGCGTGGAGCTCCTACGAGCAGTACTTC. Translating it yields CASTSRRFLGAWSSYEQYF.